This T cell receptor beta chain appears in the sequencing data of a study of a mutant IDH1 vaccine in newly diagnosed glioma. On this clone itself: Its target is not known.

Data came from immunoSEQ multiplex PCR; TCRdb stores just in-frame clones and leaves some out. This sample has about 27,000 clones, with around 80% found just once. As to time point: week 35, safety follow-up. One vaccine dose held 300 ug of mutant IDH1 20-mer peptide and came with topical imiquimod. The patients received vaccinations eight times, in weeks 1, 3, 5, 7, 11, 15, 19 and 23. Per the germline V gene, CDR1 is SGHNT and CDR2 is YYREEE (reference sequence). V lost 5 bases and J lost 7, with 16 bases in between. CDR3 size: 13 residues. This TCR came from a man aged 45-60 years with glioma. V gene TRBV5-4 combines with J gene TRBJ2-7; D not certain. The sequencing used PBMCs, collected from a glioma patient whose treatment included an IDH1 peptide vaccine. The CDR3 spells CASRSDPAREQYF. The CDR3 DNA is TGTGCCAGCAGATCAGACCCGGCGAGGGAGCAGTACTTC.